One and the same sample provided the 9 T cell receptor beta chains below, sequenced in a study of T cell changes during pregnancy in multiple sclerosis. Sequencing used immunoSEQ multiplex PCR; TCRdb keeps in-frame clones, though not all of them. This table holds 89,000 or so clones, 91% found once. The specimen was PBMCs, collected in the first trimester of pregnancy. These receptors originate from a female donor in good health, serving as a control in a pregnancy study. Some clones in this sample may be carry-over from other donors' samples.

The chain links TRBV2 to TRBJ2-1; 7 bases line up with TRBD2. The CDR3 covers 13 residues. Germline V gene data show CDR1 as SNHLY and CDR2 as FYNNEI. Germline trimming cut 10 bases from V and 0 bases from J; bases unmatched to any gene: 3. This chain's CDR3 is CATGRSSYNEQFF. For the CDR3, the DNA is TGTGCCACCGGGAGGTCCTCCTACAATGAGCAGTTCTTC.

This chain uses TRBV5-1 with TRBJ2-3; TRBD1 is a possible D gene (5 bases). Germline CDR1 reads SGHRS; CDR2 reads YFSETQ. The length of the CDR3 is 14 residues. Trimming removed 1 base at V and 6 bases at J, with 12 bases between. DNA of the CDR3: TGCGCCAGCAGCTTGTTAGGGGCCGTGGATACGCAGTATTTT. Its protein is CASSLLGAVDTQYF.

The CDR3 sequence is CASSLYEGRLYEQYF. CDR3 sequence (DNA): TGCGCCAGCAGCCTCTATGAAGGCAGGCTCTACGAGCAGTACTTC. The V call is TRBV4-1, the J call TRBJ2-7; D gene unclear. Germline loops: CDR1 MGHRA, CDR2 YSYEKL. CDR3 length: 15 amino acids. Trimming stripped 4 bases from V and 3 bases from J, with 16 bases between.

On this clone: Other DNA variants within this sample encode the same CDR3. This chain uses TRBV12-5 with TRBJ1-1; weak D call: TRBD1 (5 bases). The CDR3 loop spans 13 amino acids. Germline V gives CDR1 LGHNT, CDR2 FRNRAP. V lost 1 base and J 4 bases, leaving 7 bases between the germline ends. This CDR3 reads CASGLGGGTEAFF. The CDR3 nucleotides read TGTGCTAGTGGTTTGGGGGGCGGCACTGAAGCTTTCTTT. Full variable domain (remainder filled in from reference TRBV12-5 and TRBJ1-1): DARVTQTPRHKVTEMGQEVTMRCQPILGHNTVFWYRQTMMQGLELLAYFRNRAPLDDSGMPKDRFSAEMPDATLATLKIQPSEPRDSAVYFCASGLGGGTEAFFGQGTRLTVV.

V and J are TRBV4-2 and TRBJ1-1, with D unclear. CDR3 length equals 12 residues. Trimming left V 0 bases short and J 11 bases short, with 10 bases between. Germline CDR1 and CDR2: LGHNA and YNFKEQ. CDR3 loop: CASSQEGDRAFF. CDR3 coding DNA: TGTGCCAGCAGCCAAGAGGGCGACCGGGCTTTCTTT.

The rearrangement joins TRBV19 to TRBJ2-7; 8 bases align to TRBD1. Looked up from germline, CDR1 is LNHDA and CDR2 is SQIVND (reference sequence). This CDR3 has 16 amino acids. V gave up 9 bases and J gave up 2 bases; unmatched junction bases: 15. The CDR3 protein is CASRPSGGAVPYEQYF. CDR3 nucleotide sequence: TGTGCCAGCAGACCGTCAGGGGGCGCAGTTCCCTACGAGCAGTACTTC.

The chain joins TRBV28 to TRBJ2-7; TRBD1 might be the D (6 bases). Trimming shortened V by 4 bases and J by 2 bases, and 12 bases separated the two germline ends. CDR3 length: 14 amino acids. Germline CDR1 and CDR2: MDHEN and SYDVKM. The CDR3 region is CASSSRTGPYEQYF. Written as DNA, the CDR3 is TGTGCCAGCAGTTCCAGAACAGGGCCCTACGAGCAGTACTTC.

The CDR3 region is CASSPNRQGTEAFF. DNA of the CDR3: TGTGCCAGCAGCCCTAATAGACAGGGGACTGAAGCTTTCTTT. The chain combines TRBV7-9 with TRBJ1-1; 8 bases match TRBD1. Germline loops: CDR1 SEHNR, CDR2 FQNEAQ (reference sequence). The length of the CDR3 is 14 residues. J was trimmed by 5 bases and V by 5 bases; bases with no gene match: 7. The variable domain in full, completed from reference TRBV7-9 and TRBJ1-1, reads DTGVSQNPRHKITKRGQNVTFRCDPISEHNRLYWYRQTLGQGPEFLTYFQNEAQLEKSRLLSDRFSAERPKGSFSTLEIQRTEQGDSAMYLCASSPNRQGTEAFFGQGTRLTVV.

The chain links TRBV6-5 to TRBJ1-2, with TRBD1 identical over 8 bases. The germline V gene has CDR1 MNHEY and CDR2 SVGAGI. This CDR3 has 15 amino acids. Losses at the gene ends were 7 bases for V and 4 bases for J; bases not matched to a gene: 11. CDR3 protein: CASTATGEDSYGYTF. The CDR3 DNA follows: TGTGCCAGCACCGCGACAGGGGAAGACTCCTATGGCTACACCTTC.